The entry that follows covers one T cell receptor beta chain sequence. Its antigen is unknown. With 60 Vbeta and 13 Jbeta primers, the PCR was carried out. Assay used: immunoSEQ multiplex PCR; TCRdb lists only in-frame clones, some missing. The sample lists about 190,000 clones, around three quarters occurring once. This entry is derived from a study of cytomegalovirus exposure and HLA in healthy donors. CDR3 length: 18 amino acids. Germline V gene sequence: CDR1 SGHRS, CDR2 YFSETQ. V was trimmed by 0 bases and J by 0 bases, leaving 15 bases between them. Notes on the study in general: Researchers left out some V segments, among them TRBV6-2 and TRBV6-3, as indistinguishable. Another analysis was done later, and it associated roughly 15,000 TCR beta sequences with HLA alleles at 0.05 false discovery rate. V- and J-gene trimming of TCR beta was linked (in a later analysis) to a missense DCLRE1C variant.

The sample taken for sequencing was PBMCs. The TCR originated in a woman aged 25-40 years in good health and CMV-seronegative. The chain carries TRBV5-1 and TRBJ1-4; tentatively, D is TRBD1 (5 bases). CDR3 in amino acids: CASSLARVTLATNEKLFF. CDR3 nucleotide sequence: TGCGCCAGCAGCTTGGCCAGGGTCACTCTTGCAACTAATGAAAAACTGTTTTTT.